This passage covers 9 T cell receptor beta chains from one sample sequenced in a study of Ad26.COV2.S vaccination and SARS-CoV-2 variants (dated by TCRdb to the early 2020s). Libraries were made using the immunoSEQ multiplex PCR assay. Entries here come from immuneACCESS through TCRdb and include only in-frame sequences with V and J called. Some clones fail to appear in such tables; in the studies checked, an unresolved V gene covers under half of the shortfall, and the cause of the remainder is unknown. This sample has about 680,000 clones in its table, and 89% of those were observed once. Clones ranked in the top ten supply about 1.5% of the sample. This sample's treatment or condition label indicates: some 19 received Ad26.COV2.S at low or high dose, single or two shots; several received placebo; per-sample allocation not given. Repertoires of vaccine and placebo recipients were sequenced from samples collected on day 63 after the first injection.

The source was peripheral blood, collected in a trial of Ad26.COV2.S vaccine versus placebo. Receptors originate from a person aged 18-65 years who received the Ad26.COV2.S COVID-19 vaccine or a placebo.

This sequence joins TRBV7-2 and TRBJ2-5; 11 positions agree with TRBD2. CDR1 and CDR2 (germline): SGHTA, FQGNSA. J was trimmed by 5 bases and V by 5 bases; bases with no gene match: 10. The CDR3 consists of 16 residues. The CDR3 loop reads CASSQTRLAGMETQYF. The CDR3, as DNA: TGTGCCAGCAGCCAGACCCGACTAGCGGGAATGGAGACCCAGTACTTC.

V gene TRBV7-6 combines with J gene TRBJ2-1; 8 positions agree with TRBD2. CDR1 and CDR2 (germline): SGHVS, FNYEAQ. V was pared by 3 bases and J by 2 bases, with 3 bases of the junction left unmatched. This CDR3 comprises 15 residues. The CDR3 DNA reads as TGTGCCAGCAGCTTGGGACTAGGGCCCTACAATGAGCAGTTCTTC. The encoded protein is CASSLGLGPYNEQFF.

The CDR3 loop is CASSYAYLSTDTQYF. CDR3 bases: TGTGCCAGCAGTTACGCCTACCTCAGCACAGATACGCAGTATTTT. The chain employs TRBV6-5 and TRBJ2-3; D ambiguous. Germline V gene sequence: CDR1 MNHEY, CDR2 SVGAGI. Deletions cut 2 bases from V and 0 bases from J, with 9 bases between. The length of the CDR3 is 15 residues.

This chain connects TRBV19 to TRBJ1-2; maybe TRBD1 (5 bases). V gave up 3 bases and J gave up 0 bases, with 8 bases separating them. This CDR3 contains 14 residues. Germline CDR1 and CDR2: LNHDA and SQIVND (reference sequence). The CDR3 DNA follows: TGTGCCAGTAGTATTGAGACAGCTAACTATGGCTACACCTTC. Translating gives CASSIETANYGYTF.

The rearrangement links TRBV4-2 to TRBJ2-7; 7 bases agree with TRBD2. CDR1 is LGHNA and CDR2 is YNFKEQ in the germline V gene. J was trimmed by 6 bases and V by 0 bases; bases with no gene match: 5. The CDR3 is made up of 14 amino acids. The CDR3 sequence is CASSQERLAGEQYF. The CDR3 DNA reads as TGTGCCAGCAGCCAAGAAAGACTAGCCGGCGAGCAGTACTTC.

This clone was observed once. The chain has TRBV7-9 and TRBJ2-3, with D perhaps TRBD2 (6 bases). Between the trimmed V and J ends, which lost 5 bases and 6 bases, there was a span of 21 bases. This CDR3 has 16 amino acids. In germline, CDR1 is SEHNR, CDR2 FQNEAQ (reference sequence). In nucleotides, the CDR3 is TGTGCCAGCAGCGTAACGATCTCGGGACTTGGGGATACGCAGTATTTT. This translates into CASSVTISGLGDTQYF.

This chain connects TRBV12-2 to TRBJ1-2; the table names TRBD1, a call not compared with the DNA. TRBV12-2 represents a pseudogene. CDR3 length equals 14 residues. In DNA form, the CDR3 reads TGTGCAAGTCGCGTCATCTCAGGGGCCTATGGCTACACCTTC. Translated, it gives CASRVISGAYGYTF.

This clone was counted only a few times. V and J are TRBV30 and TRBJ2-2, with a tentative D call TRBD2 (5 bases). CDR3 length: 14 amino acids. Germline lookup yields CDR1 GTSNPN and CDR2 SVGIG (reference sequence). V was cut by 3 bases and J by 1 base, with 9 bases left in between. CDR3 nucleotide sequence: TGTGCCTGGAGACGAGGGAGGAACACCGGGGAGCTGTTTTTT. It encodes CAWRRGRNTGELFF.

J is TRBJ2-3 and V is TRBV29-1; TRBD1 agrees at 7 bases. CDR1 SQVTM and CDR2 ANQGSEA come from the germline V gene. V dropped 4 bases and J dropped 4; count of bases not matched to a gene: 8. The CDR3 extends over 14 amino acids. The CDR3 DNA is TGCAGCGTTGGTGGACAGGCGAGCGCAGATACGCAGTATTTT. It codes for CSVGGQASADTQYF.